The 29 T cell receptor beta chains presented below share a single source sample, sequenced in a study of T cells in Graves' hyperthyroidism and ophthalmopathy (dated by TCRdb to between 2019 and 2020). Libraries were built with multiplex PCR. TCRdb records Illumina HiSeq 2000 as the sequencer. The TCR beta CDR3 regions were amplified from the RNA transcripts. A first-round RT-PCR of the TCR CDR3 used the HTBI primer set with the Qiagen OneStep RT-PCR kit. TCRdb reran the public reads through fastp at Q25 and MiXCR, keeping productive beta chains. Each entry merges the rows of one CDR3 protein and shows their most common DNA and genes. The sample yields 200,000 to 250,000 distinct CDR3 sequences; about 15% were counted once. Jointly, the top ten make up 50% of the sample. Sequencing was performed on blood. These receptors were obtained from a middle-aged man with Graves' hyperthyroidism.

The table lists this clonotype with many counts. V usage is TRBV28 and J usage is TRBJ2-3; TRBD2 agrees at 9 bases. Per the germline V gene, CDR1 is MDHEN and CDR2 is SYDVKM. The CDR3 covers 16 residues. The V segment lost 5 bases and the J segment 0 bases; nucleotides outside the gene matches: 6. CDR3: CASSTRLAASTDTQYF. The CDR3 DNA follows: TGTGCCAGCAGTACCCGACTAGCGGCTAGCACAGATACGCAGTATTTT.

This clonotype was detected many times. Here the CDR3 DNA reads TGTGCCAGCAGTGGACGTGGGGGAGGGTCCTACGAGCAGTACTTC. Its translation: CASSGRGGGSYEQYF. The chain combines TRBV28 with TRBJ2-7; 7 bases fit TRBD2. The CDR3 covers 15 residues. Germline trimming cut 5 bases from V and 1 base from J; bases unmatched to any gene: 8. Germline V gene data show CDR1 as MDHEN and CDR2 as SYDVKM.

This clonotype was seen a handful of times. The gene calls are TRBV7-9 and TRBJ2-3; D remains unclear. CDR3 size: 18 residues. V lost 1 base and J lost 0, with 17 bases in between. Germline V gene data show CDR1 as SEHNR and CDR2 as FQNEAQ (reference sequence). Here the CDR3 reads CASSLEAKTWGSTDTQYF. CDR3 DNA: TGTGCCAGCAGCTTAGAGGCCAAAACCTGGGGAAGCACAGATACGCAGTATTTT.

This clonotype was observed a few times. The chain links TRBV24-1 to TRBJ2-5, with TRBD1 identical over 8 bases. The CDR3 runs to 17 residues. CDR1 KGHDR and CDR2 SFDVKD come from the germline V gene. With V trimmed by 5 bases and J by 3 bases, 13 bases remained unmatched. CDR3 nucleotide sequence: TGTGCCACCAGTGCTCCAAACAGGGGGACAGACGAAGAGACCCAGTACTTC. Its translation is CATSAPNRGTDEETQYF.

This chain links TRBV12-3 or TRBV12-4 with TRBJ2-1; 9 bases are shared with TRBD2. Trimming cost V 7 bases and J 1 base; bases outside gene matches: 11. The CDR3 extends over 17 amino acids. For the CDR3, the DNA is TGTGCCAGCACTCCCGGGCGGGGGGGCCCTTCCTACAATGAGCAGTTCTTC. This codes for CASTPGRGGPSYNEQFF.

The table lists this clonotype with many counts. The chain couples TRBV12-3 or TRBV12-4 to TRBJ2-2; D possibly corresponds to TRBD2 (6 bases). V dropped 3 bases and J dropped 3 bases, with 23 bases sitting between them. The CDR3 has 19 residues. The CDR3 DNA sequence: TGTGCCAGCAGTTTCATCTCCCTGTTGCTAGCGTTTCACACCGGGGAGCTGTTTTTT. Translation: CASSFISLLLAFHTGELFF.

This clonotype showed up many times. The chain links TRBV5-8 to TRBJ2-7; D is possibly TRBD2 (5 bases). The CDR3 is made up of 14 amino acids. Germline values: CDR1 SGHTS, CDR2 YDEGEE. Trimming took 1 base from V and 3 from J, leaving 11 bases between them. CDR3 sequence reads: CASSLRTWGYEQYF. In nucleotides, the CDR3 is TGTGCCAGCAGCTTGCGGACTTGGGGCTACGAGCAGTACTTC. Full variable domain (remainder filled in from reference TRBV5-8 and TRBJ2-7): EAGVTQSPTHLIKTRGQQATLRCSPISGHTSVYWYQQALGLGLQFLLWYDEGEERNRGNFPPRFSGRQFPNYSSELNVNALELEDSALYLCASSLRTWGYEQYFGPGTRLTVT.

The table lists this clonotype with a few counts. The chain is built from TRBV4-1 and TRBJ2-1; possible D gene TRBD2, 6 bases. Trimming shortened V by 1 base and J by 2 bases, and 12 bases separated the two germline ends. Germline V gene data show CDR1 as MGHRA and CDR2 as YSYEKL. The CDR3 totals 16 residues. The CDR3 DNA reads as TGCGCCAGCAGCCAAGTAGGAGGGGACCCCTACAATGAGCAGTTCTTC. It yields the protein CASSQVGGDPYNEQFF.

Many counts were recorded for this clonotype. The chain is built from TRBV10-3 and TRBJ2-1; possible D gene TRBD2, 5 bases. The CDR3 spans 17 residues. Trimming stripped 0 bases from V and 2 bases from J, with 14 bases between. From germline, CDR1 is ENHRY and CDR2 SYGVKD. The CDR3 DNA is TGTGCCATCAGTGAGTCGAGCGGACTCTCGGCCTACAATGAGCAGTTCTTC. Translating it yields CAISESSGLSAYNEQFF.

This clonotype has at least ten counts. The chain combines TRBV15 with TRBJ1-5, with D hard to call. The V end was cut by 0 bases, the J end by 8 bases, with 5 bases between. Germline CDR1 and CDR2: LNHNV and YYDKDF (reference sequence). The CDR3 has 12 amino acids. The CDR3 is CATSREHEPQHF. DNA for the CDR3: TGTGCCACCAGCAGAGAGCATGAGCCCCAGCATTTT.

This clonotype was counted at least ten times. This chain connects TRBV5-1 to TRBJ1-1; perhaps TRBD1 as D (5 bases). Germline V gene lookup returns CDR1 SGHRS and CDR2 YFSETQ. The CDR3 length is 18 residues. Trimming removed 0 bases at V and 1 base at J, with 19 bases between. The CDR3 loop reads CASSLDIGTGQGNTEAFF. CDR3 in DNA: TGCGCCAGCAGCTTGGATATTGGGACCGGCCAAGGGAACACTGAAGCTTTCTTT.

This clonotype was seen many times. The V and J genes are TRBV7-8 and TRBJ2-2; possible D gene TRBD2, 6 bases. The CDR3 totals 15 residues. Germline V gene sequence: CDR1 SGHVS, CDR2 FQNEAQ. V was pared by 3 bases and J by 4 bases, with 12 bases between. The CDR3 protein is CASSLGDSITGELFF. CDR3 nucleotide sequence: TGTGCCAGCAGCTTGGGGGACTCAATCACCGGGGAGCTGTTTTTT.

This clonotype was detected only a few times. The rearrangement links TRBV11-3 to TRBJ2-7; tentative D call: TRBD2 (6 bases). Trimming removed 8 bases at V and 0 bases at J, with 20 bases between. CDR1 and CDR2 (germline): SGHNT, YENEEA. This CDR3 has 16 amino acids. CDR3 bases: TGTGCCAGCCAAAGCGCAAAAAGGACTAACTCCTACGAGCAGTACTTC. It is translated as CASQSAKRTNSYEQYF.

The CDR3 bases are TGCAGTGCTAGCCAGCGTGGGGTGGGACAGACCCAGTACTTC. Translating gives CSASQRGVGQTQYF. The chain has TRBV20-1 and TRBJ2-5; either TRBD1 or TRBD2 may supply D (5 bases each). The germline V and J ends were trimmed by 3 bases and 6 bases, with 17 bases remaining between them. The germline gives CDR1 DFQATT, CDR2 SNEGSKA (reference sequence). The CDR3 has 14 amino acids.

This clonotype was seen repeatedly, ten times or more. The chain combines TRBV3-1 with TRBJ2-5; 7 bases map to TRBD1. V gave up 4 bases and J gave up 2 bases; unmatched junction bases: 1. Germline-derived CDR1 and CDR2 are LGHDT and YNNKEL (reference sequence). The CDR3 runs 13 residues. The CDR3 reads CASSRTGQETQYF. The CDR3 DNA is TGTGCCAGCAGCCGGACAGGTCAAGAGACCCAGTACTTC.

This clonotype is a singleton in its sample. The chain links TRBV9 to TRBJ1-1; TRBD1 aligns across 7 bases. This CDR3 spans 13 amino acids. CDR1 and CDR2 from the germline V gene are SGDLS and YYNGEE. Trimming took 7 bases from V and 6 from J; bases not matched to a gene: 9. CDR3 nucleotides: TGTGCCAGCTCCTTGACAGGGTTGGCTGAAGCTTTCTTT. Translated, it gives CASSLTGLAEAFF. Looking up the rest from reference TRBV9 and TRBJ1-1 gives the full variable domain: DSGVTQTPKHLITATGQRVTLRCSPRSGDLSVYWYQQSLDQGLQFLIQYYNGEERAKGNILERFSAQQFPDLHSELNLSSLELGDSALYFCASSLTGLAEAFFGQGTRLTVV.

The chain joins TRBV6-1 to TRBJ2-1; 11 nucleotides match TRBD2. With 6 bases clipped from V and 6 bases from J, the junction kept 16 bases outside the gene matches. CDR3 length: 18 amino acids. CDR1 MNHNS and CDR2 SASEGT come from the germline V gene. The CDR3 DNA reads TGTGCCAGCAGACCGACTAGCGGGATACAAATGGGGGTCAATGAGCAGTTCTTC. It translates to CASRPTSGIQMGVNEQFF.

Worth noting for this clonotype: A clone one base away is much larger, so this may be a read error. This sequence joins TRBV9 and TRBJ2-7, with D perhaps matching TRBD2 (6 bases). The CDR3 sequence is 13 residues long. V lost 0 bases to trimming and J lost 6 bases, with 10 bases between them. Germline loops: CDR1 SGDLS, CDR2 YYNGEE. In nucleotides, the CDR3 is TGTGCCAGCAGCGTAGTCGGAGGGAGCGAGCAGTACTTC. Its protein is CASSVVGGSEQYF. Complete variable domain (other parts from reference TRBV9 and TRBJ2-7): DSGVTQTPKHLITATGQRVTLRCSPRSGDLSVYWYQQSLDQGLQFLIQYYNGEERAKGNILERFSAQQFPDLHSELNLSSLELGDSALYFCASSVVGGSEQYFGPGTRLTVT.

This clonotype was found a few times. The chain joins TRBV9 to TRBJ2-2; no definite D call. With 0 bases removed from V and 1 base from J, the gap between germline ends came to 7 bases. Germline V gene data show CDR1 as SGDLS and CDR2 as YYNGEE. The CDR3 is 15 residues long. CDR3 nucleotide sequence: TGTGCCAGCAGCGTAGCCCACGGGAACACCGGGGAGCTGTTTTTT. This codes for CASSVAHGNTGELFF.

This clonotype came up a few times. The genes are TRBV28 and TRBJ1-1; 10 nucleotides match TRBD1. Germline-derived CDR1 and CDR2 are MDHEN and SYDVKM. The CDR3 sequence is 13 residues long. Trimming took 7 bases from V and 6 from J; bases not matched to a gene: 5. CDR3 DNA sequence: TGTGCCAGCACCTCGGGACAGGGGTCTGAAGCTTTCTTT. Residues: CASTSGQGSEAFF.

The chain recombines TRBV4-2 with TRBJ2-7; TRBD2 is a possible D gene (6 bases). V lost 1 base to trimming and J lost 0 bases, with 13 bases between them. The CDR3 covers 16 residues. Per germline, CDR1 LGHNA and CDR2 YNFKEQ. CDR3 bases: TGTGCCAGCAGCCAAGGGCGGGGACGGCGCTCCTACGAGCAGTACTTC. Translated, it gives CASSQGRGRRSYEQYF.

Ten or more counts support this clonotype. The J gene is TRBJ2-3, the V gene TRBV20-1; 13 bases are a match to TRBD2. The trim removed 6 bases at V and 0 bases at J, leaving 18 bases unmatched. The CDR3 loop spans 20 amino acids. Germline loops: CDR1 DFQATT, CDR2 SNEGSKA (reference sequence). CDR3 amino acids: CSATTRGLAGVGGSTDTQYF. CDR3 nucleotides: TGCAGTGCCACCACACGCGGACTAGCGGGAGTGGGGGGTAGCACAGATACGCAGTATTTT.

The rearrangement links TRBV20-1 to TRBJ2-2; D unclear. Trimming removed 3 bases at V and 2 bases at J, with 13 bases between. The CDR3 has 15 residues. Germline V gene data show CDR1 as DFQATT and CDR2 as SNEGSKA (reference sequence). The DNA for the CDR3 is TGCAGTGCTAGTGGCGGCCTGGGAAACACCGGGGAGCTGTTTTTT. Amino acid sequence: CSASGGLGNTGELFF.

Turning to this clonotype: A much larger clonotype is one base distant, so this may be a read error. The chain combines TRBV6-1 with TRBJ2-5; 8 positions match TRBD1. Germline CDR1 and CDR2: MNHNS and SASEGT. The trim removed 3 bases at V and 7 bases at J, leaving 13 bases unmatched. The CDR3 totals 16 residues. CDR3 protein: CASSETTQGAFGTQYF. The CDR3 DNA is TGTGCCAGCAGTGAGACTACTCAGGGGGCGTTTGGGACCCAGTACTTC.

The chain carries TRBV7-8 and TRBJ1-1; TRBD1 might be the D (6 bases). CDR1 is SGHVS, CDR2 FQNEAQ, per germline. The V gene lost 1 base and the J gene lost 3 bases, with 12 bases spanning the gap. The CDR3 is made up of 15 amino acids. In DNA, the CDR3 is TGTGCCAGCAGCTTAGGGGGGGCCCAAGACACTGAAGCTTTCTTT. As protein: CASSLGGAQDTEAFF.

This clonotype was found a few times. V usage is TRBV11-2 and J usage is TRBJ2-1; 9 positions match TRBD2. The CDR3 sequence is 16 residues long. Trimming removed 4 bases from V and 4 bases from J; junction bases left unmatched: 8. The germline V gene encodes CDR1 SGHAT and CDR2 FQNNGV. The chain's CDR3 is CASSSLAGEPYNEQFF. CDR3 coding DNA: TGTGCCAGCAGCTCCTTAGCGGGAGAACCTTACAATGAGCAGTTCTTC.

The chain's CDR3 is CATSRGQTDTQYF. In DNA, the CDR3 is TGTGCCACCAGCAGAGGACAGACAGATACGCAGTATTTT. The chain combines TRBV15 with TRBJ2-3; TRBD1 is a possible D gene (5 bases). V dropped 1 base and J dropped 3 bases, with 5 bases sitting between them. This CDR3 spans 13 amino acids. CDR1 is LNHNV and CDR2 is YYDKDF in the germline V gene (reference sequence).

This clonotype came up many times. J is TRBJ1-6 and V is TRBV29-1, with TRBD1 matching 11 bases. Trimming removed 6 bases from V and 8 bases from J; junction bases left unmatched: 18. Germline V CDR1 and CDR2: SQVTM, ANQGSEA. This CDR3 is built from 18 residues. In DNA form, the CDR3 reads TGCAGCGTCCTATCACCGGGACAGGGGGTGTCAACTGATTCACCCCTCCACTTT. It encodes CSVLSPGQGVSTDSPLHF.

This clonotype was counted many times. V gene TRBV30 combines with J gene TRBJ1-2; TRBD1 is a possible D gene (5 bases). This CDR3 has 11 residues. Germline V gene lookup returns CDR1 GTSNPN and CDR2 SVGIG (reference sequence). Between the trimmed V and J ends, which lost 4 bases and 8 bases, there was a span of 11 bases. The chain's CDR3 is CAWTTRDGYTF. The CDR3 DNA follows: TGTGCCTGGACGACGAGGGACGGCTACACCTTC.